These 32 T cell receptor beta chains were sequenced from one sample in a study of shared clonotypes between healthy human individuals. Repertoires were generated with immunoSEQ multiplex PCR, while TCRdb's copy carries only in-frame clones and drops some. The sample records about 1.1 million clones, approximately 77% being singletons. Sequencing input: memory CD4+ T cells from PBMCs. Subset meaning: CD45RA-negative fraction. These receptors were taken from a young man in good health. Some clones in this sample may be carry-over from other donors' samples.

The rearrangement joins TRBV9 to TRBJ2-5, with 10 positions matching TRBD1. V trimming: 7 bases; J trimming: 5 bases; junction bases outside the gene matches: 14. Germline values: CDR1 SGDLS, CDR2 YYNGEE. This CDR3 has 16 amino acids. The CDR3 spells CASATGTGVWGETQYF. The DNA of the CDR3 is TGTGCCAGCGCCACCGGGACAGGGGTGTGGGGGGAGACCCAGTACTTC.

The rearrangement links TRBV5-1 to TRBJ2-3; 10 positions match TRBD2. The CDR3 has 17 amino acids. CDR1 is SGHRS and CDR2 is YFSETQ in the germline V gene. V was clipped by 0 bases and J by 3 bases; unmatched bases: 7. The CDR3 loop reads CASSLGTSGGATDTQYF. The CDR3 DNA reads as TGCGCCAGCAGCTTGGGGACTAGCGGAGGGGCAACAGATACGCAGTATTTT.

The V and J genes are TRBV30 and TRBJ2-2; D possibly corresponds to TRBD2 (5 bases). The CDR3 consists of 13 residues. Trimming left V 4 bases short and J 1 base short, with 7 bases between. CDR1 and CDR2 (germline): GTSNPN, SVGIG (reference sequence). This CDR3 is CAWKDWNTGELFF. The CDR3 nucleotides are TGTGCCTGGAAGGACTGGAACACCGGGGAGCTGTTTTTT.

The V gene is TRBV20-1, the J gene TRBJ2-5; D is undetermined. This CDR3 comprises 11 residues. Germline V CDR1 and CDR2: DFQATT, SNEGSKA (reference sequence). V lost 6 bases, J lost 5 bases, and 10 bases lay in between. The CDR3 coding sequence is TGCAGTGCGAATAGCCGTGAGACCCAGTACTTC. Translation gives CSANSRETQYF.

The V and J genes are TRBV28 and TRBJ2-1; weak D call: TRBD2 (6 bases). The CDR3 has 16 amino acids. Trimming took 5 bases from V and 3 from J, leaving 17 bases between them. From germline, CDR1 is MDHEN and CDR2 SYDVKM. The CDR3 spells CASSPPGVGNYNEQFF. CDR3 coding DNA: TGTGCCAGCAGTCCCCCGGGAGTCGGGAACTACAATGAGCAGTTCTTC.

J is TRBJ1-1 and V is TRBV21-1; the table's TRBD1 call for D was not verified on the DNA. TRBV21-1 is noted as a pseudogene. This CDR3 comprises 12 residues. CDR3 sequence: CASSKEQGKAFF. CDR3 DNA sequence: TGTGCCAGCAGCAAAGAACAGGGGAAAGCTTTCTTT.

This clone occurred many times. The CDR3: CAWSRFGGLQGNTEAFF. The CDR3 DNA is TGTGCCTGGAGTAGATTCGGTGGATTGCAGGGGAACACTGAAGCTTTCTTT. The genes are TRBV30 and TRBJ1-1, with a weak D call TRBD1 (5 bases). The CDR3 consists of 17 residues. CDR1 and CDR2 from the germline V gene are GTSNPN and SVGIG (reference sequence). Trimming removed 2 bases from V and 1 base from J, with 20 bases in between.

The rearrangement uses TRBV28 and TRBJ2-2; 7 nucleotides align to TRBD1. The length of the CDR3 is 15 residues. CDR1 is MDHEN, CDR2 SYDVKM, per germline. Losses at the gene ends were 4 bases for V and 1 base for J; bases not matched to a gene: 3. The CDR3 reads CASSSRQGNTGELFF. CDR3 in DNA: TGTGCCAGCAGTTCCAGACAGGGGAACACCGGGGAGCTGTTTTTT.

The sample holds one count of this clone. The junction and the germline gene differ at one end; a read error may be behind it. CDR3 sequence (DNA): TGTGCCAGTAGTTTTAATTCCGAAAAACTGTTTTTT. As protein: CASSFNSEKLFF. The J gene is TRBJ1-4, the V gene TRBV27; D is uncertain. The CDR3 has 12 amino acids. Germline lookup yields CDR1 MNHEY and CDR2 SMNVEV (reference sequence).

V gene TRBV14 combines with J gene TRBJ1-1, with TRBD1 as a possible D gene (5 bases). The CDR3 runs 15 residues. CDR1 and CDR2 (germline): SGHDN, FVKESK. V was cut by 5 bases and J by 0 bases, with 13 bases left in between. The CDR3 loop is CASSLYTGMNTEAFF. CDR3 in DNA: TGTGCCAGCAGCTTATACACAGGAATGAACACTGAAGCTTTCTTT.

This clone occurred once. The rearrangement links TRBV11-2 to TRBJ1-3; possibly TRBD1 for D (6 bases). CDR1 SGHAT and CDR2 FQNNGV come from the germline V gene. The CDR3 runs to 14 residues. Between the trimmed V and J ends, which lost 6 bases and 8 bases, there was a span of 17 bases. The CDR3 DNA sequence: TGTGCCAGCAGACAAACACAGGGAGTCGACACCATATATTTT. As protein: CASRQTQGVDTIYF.

The genes are TRBV10-3 and TRBJ1-4; possible D gene TRBD1, 5 bases. Trimming removed 6 bases at V and 8 bases at J, with 22 bases between. The CDR3 extends over 16 amino acids. Germline V gene data show CDR1 as ENHRY and CDR2 as SYGVKD. This CDR3 reads CAIRGGNSEGEEKLFF. CDR3 bases: TGTGCCATCAGGGGGGGGAATTCGGAAGGAGAGGAAAAACTGTTTTTT.

This clone has only a few counts. The chain joins TRBV29-1 to TRBJ2-7; 7 nucleotides match TRBD2. V lost 6 bases to trimming and J lost 4 bases; unmatched junction nucleotides: 3. The CDR3 runs to 11 residues. Germline assignment: CDR1 SQVTM and CDR2 ANQGSEA. CDR3 DNA sequence: TGCAGCGTCGGACTAGGATACGAGCAGTACTTC. It specifies CSVGLGYEQYF.

The rearrangement joins TRBV5-1 to TRBJ1-2; unclear D gene. Trimming stripped 5 bases from V and 1 base from J, with 9 bases between. The CDR3 spans 13 residues. Germline assignment: CDR1 SGHRS and CDR2 YFSETQ. This CDR3 is CASSTQLNYGYTF. The CDR3 region has the DNA TGCGCCAGCAGTACCCAGCTTAACTATGGCTACACCTTC.

The chain joins TRBV7-3 to TRBJ2-1; tentatively, D is TRBD1 (7 bases). The ends were cut back, 2 bases at V and 9 bases at J, with 11 bases in the middle. The CDR3 contains 13 residues. Germline V gene data show CDR1 as SGHTA and CDR2 as FQGTGA. The CDR3 loop reads CASSLFQGGEQFF. The CDR3 region has the DNA TGTGCCAGCAGCTTATTCCAGGGGGGTGAGCAGTTCTTC.

The chain uses TRBV18 and TRBJ1-5; D is ambiguous. Germline-derived CDR1 and CDR2 are KGHSH and LQKENI. Trimming removed 2 bases at V and 0 bases at J, with 8 bases between. The length of the CDR3 is 15 residues. For the CDR3, the DNA is TGTGCCAGCTCACCAATGGTTTCTAGCAATCAGCCCCAGCATTTT. Its translation: CASSPMVSSNQPQHF.

The chain has TRBV18 and TRBJ2-6; 7 bases agree with TRBD1. The CDR3 consists of 17 residues. Germline CDR1 KGHSH, CDR2 LQKENI. Trimming removed 6 bases from V and 0 bases from J; junction bases left unmatched: 8. The CDR3 reads CASSSGQAYSGANVLTF. Written as DNA, the CDR3 is TGTGCCAGCTCGTCCGGACAGGCATACTCTGGGGCCAACGTCCTGACTTTC.

This clone was seen ten or more times. The CDR3 region is CASSRPGTDEAFF. CDR3 sequence (DNA): TGTGCCAGCAGTCGACCCGGGACAGATGAAGCTTTCTTT. The J gene is TRBJ1-1, the V gene TRBV6-5; 7 bases are shared with TRBD1. The V and J ends lost 5 bases and 7 bases, in that order; junction bases with no gene match: 7. The germline V gene encodes CDR1 MNHEY and CDR2 SVGAGI. The CDR3 has 13 amino acids.

This chain links TRBV5-1 with TRBJ1-1; 9 bases are a match to TRBD1. CDR1 and CDR2 (germline): SGHRS, YFSETQ. V gave up 0 bases and J gave up 1 base; unmatched junction bases: 4. This CDR3 region has 16 residues. CDR3 region: CASSLVGQGQNTEAFF. For the CDR3, the DNA is TGCGCCAGCAGCTTGGTGGGACAGGGTCAGAACACTGAAGCTTTCTTT.

The chain employs TRBV10-3 and TRBJ2-5, with TRBD1 matching over 9 bases. This CDR3 has 14 residues. In germline, CDR1 is ENHRY, CDR2 SYGVKD. V lost 4 bases, J lost 5 bases, and 5 bases stayed unmatched. Here the CDR3 DNA reads TGTGCCATCAGTGCGGACAGGGGTGGGGAGACCCAGTACTTC. Translating gives CAISADRGGETQYF.

This rearrangement joins TRBV6-5 to TRBJ1-1; 7 bases agree with TRBD1. The V and J ends lost 0 bases and 5 bases, in that order; junction bases with no gene match: 6. Germline assignment: CDR1 MNHEY and CDR2 SVGAGI. The CDR3 contains 15 residues. The CDR3 sequence is CASSYSLVTGTEAFF. In DNA form, the CDR3 reads TGTGCCAGCAGTTACTCCCTCGTGACAGGGACTGAAGCTTTCTTT.

The chain employs TRBV10-3 and TRBJ1-2; 7 positions match TRBD1. The germline CDR1 and CDR2 sequences are ENHRY and SYGVKD. The CDR3 covers 13 residues. Germline trimming cut 10 bases from V and 0 bases from J; bases unmatched to any gene: 5. DNA of the CDR3: TGTGCCACTAGGGGGCTAGCTAACTATGGCTACACCTTC. Its translation: CATRGLANYGYTF.

This sequence joins TRBV19 and TRBJ2-3; D not resolved. V lost 4 bases and J lost 0, with 8 bases in between. CDR3 length: 14 amino acids. Germline V gives CDR1 LNHDA, CDR2 SQIVND (reference sequence). CDR3 in DNA: TGTGCCAGTAGTAGTGAGTCTAGCACAGATACGCAGTATTTT. Its translation: CASSSESSTDTQYF.

The rearrangement joins TRBV30 to TRBJ2-2; 11 bases are a match to TRBD2. In germline, CDR1 is GTSNPN, CDR2 SVGIG (reference sequence). The CDR3 is 15 amino acids. V was clipped by 4 bases and J by 7 bases; unmatched bases: 8. The CDR3 DNA is TGTGCCTGGAAGTTCACTAGCGGGAGTGGCGGGGAGCTGTTTTTT. Translating it yields CAWKFTSGSGGELFF.

The chain uses TRBV15 and TRBJ1-3; D call uncertain. Per germline, CDR1 LNHNV and CDR2 YYDKDF (reference sequence). The CDR3 has 13 amino acids. V lost 3 bases to trimming and J lost 3 bases, with 6 bases between them. CDR3 bases: TGTGCCACCAGCAGTTTTTTTGGAAACACCATATATTTT. Protein product: CATSSFFGNTIYF.

This clone was found a few times. The genes are TRBV2 and TRBJ1-5; tentatively, D is TRBD1 (5 bases). This CDR3 has 15 residues. The V gene's germline CDR1 is SNHLY and CDR2 FYNNEI. V was trimmed by 2 bases and J by 5 bases, leaving 13 bases between them. Here the CDR3 DNA reads TGTGCCAGCAGTGAACGCGTCCCGGGGGATCAGCCCCAGCATTTT. This translates into CASSERVPGDQPQHF.

The rearrangement links TRBV2 to TRBJ2-7; D remains unclear. The CDR3 loop spans 13 amino acids. The germline V and J ends were trimmed by 7 bases and 6 bases, with 16 bases remaining between them. Germline V CDR1 and CDR2: SNHLY, FYNNEI. CDR3 bases: TGTGCCAGCATGGCAGGTTCTCTTCGCGAGCAGTACTTC. Its translation is CASMAGSLREQYF. Based on the CDR3 plus reference TRBV2 and TRBJ2-7, the full variable domain is EPEVTQTPSHQVTQMGQEVILRCVPISNHLYFYWYRQILGQKVEFLVSFYNNEISEKSEIFDDQFSVERPDGSNFTLKIRSTKLEDSAMYFCASMAGSLREQYFGPGTRLTVT.

The chain carries TRBV19 and TRBJ1-1; D not resolved. CDR3 length equals 15 residues. Trimming took off 3 bases at V and 0 bases at J, with 11 bases between the two ends. Germline V gives CDR1 LNHDA, CDR2 SQIVND (reference sequence). This chain's CDR3 is CASSISRPMNTEAFF. The CDR3 nucleotides are TGTGCCAGTAGTATCTCCAGGCCCATGAACACTGAAGCTTTCTTT.

The chain combines TRBV5-1 with TRBJ2-5; 7 bases align to TRBD1. J lost 4 bases, V lost 0 bases, and 6 bases had no gene match. Germline CDR1 and CDR2: SGHRS and YFSETQ. This CDR3 comprises 15 residues. CDR3: CASSLADRVGETQYF. For the CDR3, the DNA is TGCGCCAGCAGCTTGGCCGACAGGGTTGGAGAGACCCAGTACTTC.

The genes are TRBV5-1 and TRBJ2-2; the match to TRBD1 covers 7 bases. Germline assignment: CDR1 SGHRS and CDR2 YFSETQ. The CDR3 sequence is 16 residues long. V lost 0 bases and J lost 4; bases outside the gene matches: 6. Here the CDR3 DNA reads TGCGCCAGCAGCTTGGCATCTACAGGGGCCACCGGGGAGCTGTTTTTT. The encoded protein is CASSLASTGATGELFF.

The chain joins TRBV19 to TRBJ1-1; D is possibly TRBD1 (5 bases). This CDR3 is built from 14 residues. The germline V and J ends were trimmed by 7 bases and 5 bases, with 17 bases remaining between them. Looked up from germline, CDR1 is LNHDA and CDR2 is SQIVND (reference sequence). CDR3 protein: CASTKGGGRTEAFF. CDR3 in DNA: TGTGCCAGTACAAAGGGTGGGGGGAGGACTGAAGCTTTCTTT.

The V call is TRBV5-1, the J call TRBJ2-1, with 8 bases aligning to TRBD2. Trimming at V came to 3 bases and at J to 9 bases, leaving 14 bases not matched to a gene. The CDR3 loop spans 16 amino acids. Germline-derived CDR1 and CDR2 are SGHRS and YFSETQ. The CDR3 here is CASSSPGLGLQGEQFF. The CDR3 DNA is TGCGCCAGCAGCTCCCCGGGACTAGGGCTCCAGGGTGAGCAGTTCTTC.